This T cell receptor beta chain was profiled in a study of human T cells and chemical hapten exposure. From germline, CDR1 is MNHEY and CDR2 SVGAGI. The CDR3 spans 13 residues. V lost 6 bases and J 0 bases, leaving 9 bases between the germline ends. TCRdb independently ran MiXCR on the RACE reads; one entry per CDR3 protein. The sample lists 100,000 or so distinct CDR3 sequences, around 34% occurring once. This clonotype was picked up a small number of times. Its specificity is unknown. Points from the study as a whole: With patch test score, the counts of PT1 expanded TCRs showed a positive correlation. Significantly greater numbers of large CDR3 similarity clusters came from expanded TCRs than from controls.

Time point here: patch test 3, about 24 weeks after DPC sensitization. Regarding treatment: therapeutic diphenylcyclopropenone sensitization with weekly scalp DPC. Each patch-test visit's blood sample preceded patch application. The template was total RNA from unfractionated whole blood. Sequenced material: whole blood, taken in connection with sensitization to the hapten diphenylcyclopropenone (DPC). The chain is built from TRBV6-5 and TRBJ2-7; D not resolved. This TCR came from a man aged 35 to 55 with alopecia areata. Some clones in this sample may be carry-over from other donors' samples. The CDR3 nucleotides are TGTGCCAGCAGAGTTCGGAGCTCCTACGAGCAGTACTTC. It is translated as CASRVRSSYEQYF.